Listed here are 4 T cell receptor beta chains from one sample, sequenced in a study of blood T cells in healthy people across ages. A second PCR, run for roughly 6 to 11 cycles, used a sample-barcoded 5' primer plus a J-beta primer mix. Each CDR3 protein is one row after TCRdb ran MiXCR on the 5' RACE reads. The table includes hundreds of thousands of distinct CDR3 sequences, around 38% detected once. What was sequenced was blood. The origin of the receptors is a man aged 80 or over in good health.

The chain couples TRBV18 to TRBJ2-5; 10 nucleotides line up with TRBD1. CDR3 length: 14 residues. Germline V lookup: CDR1 KGHSH, CDR2 LQKENI. Trimming removed 3 bases from V and 11 bases from J; junction bases left unmatched: 9. In DNA form, the CDR3 reads TGTGCCAGCTCACCCGGGACAGGGGACAATGAGCAGTACTTC. It specifies CASSPGTGDNEQYF.

With regard to this clonotype: Possible read error: a much larger clone is one base away. CDR3: CANSFRGQGPQETQYF. The CDR3 region has the DNA TGTGCCAACAGTTTTCGGGGGCAGGGTCCGCAAGAGACCCAGTACTTC. This chain joins TRBV12-3 or TRBV12-4 and TRBJ2-5; D is possibly TRBD1 or TRBD2 (6 bases each). This CDR3 contains 16 residues.

This clonotype was observed a few times. The chain is built from TRBV20-1 and TRBJ1-4; no clear D. The germline gives CDR1 DFQATT, CDR2 SNEGSKA (reference sequence). The length of the CDR3 is 12 residues. V dropped 6 bases and J dropped 0 bases, with 5 bases sitting between them. The CDR3, as DNA: TGCAGTGCGACCGCAACTAATGAAAAACTGTTTTTT. Encoded protein: CSATATNEKLFF.

The CDR3 DNA follows: TGTGCCAGCAGCGGAAGCGGGACCCTCTCCTACAATGAGCAGTTCTTC. This encodes CASSGSGTLSYNEQFF. The chain combines TRBV2 with TRBJ2-1, with 7 bases identical to TRBD2. The CDR3 runs to 16 residues. CDR1 and CDR2 (germline): SNHLY, FYNNEI. V trimming: 6 bases; J trimming: 0 bases; junction bases outside the gene matches: 8.